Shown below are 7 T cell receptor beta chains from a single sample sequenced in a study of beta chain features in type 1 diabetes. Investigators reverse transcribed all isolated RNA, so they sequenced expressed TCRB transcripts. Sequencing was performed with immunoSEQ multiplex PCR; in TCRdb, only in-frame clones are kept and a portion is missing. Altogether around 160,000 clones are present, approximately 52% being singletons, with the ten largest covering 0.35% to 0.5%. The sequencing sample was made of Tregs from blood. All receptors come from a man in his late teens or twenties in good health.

CDR3 DNA: TGTGCCAGCAGCTTTAGACCTGGACACTTTAACTATGGCTACACCTTC. Translated, it gives CASSFRPGHFNYGYTF. The rearrangement links TRBV5-6 to TRBJ1-2; perhaps TRBD1 as D (5 bases). Germline V gene sequence: CDR1 SGHDT, CDR2 YYEEEE. The V end was cut by 2 bases, the J end by 1 base, with 15 bases between. This CDR3 spans 16 amino acids.

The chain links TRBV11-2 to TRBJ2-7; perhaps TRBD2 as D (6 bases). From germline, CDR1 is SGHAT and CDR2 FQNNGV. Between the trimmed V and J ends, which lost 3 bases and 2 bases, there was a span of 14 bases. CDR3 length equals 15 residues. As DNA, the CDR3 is TGTGCCAGCAGCTTGGAGTCGGGAGCTACCTACGAGCAGTACTTC. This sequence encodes CASSLESGATYEQYF.

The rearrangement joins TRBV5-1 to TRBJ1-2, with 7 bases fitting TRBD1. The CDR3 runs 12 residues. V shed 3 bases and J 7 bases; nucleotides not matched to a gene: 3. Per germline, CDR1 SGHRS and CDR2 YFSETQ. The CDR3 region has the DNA TGCGCCAGCAGCTCGTCAGGGGGTGGCTACACCTTC. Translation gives CASSSSGGGYTF.

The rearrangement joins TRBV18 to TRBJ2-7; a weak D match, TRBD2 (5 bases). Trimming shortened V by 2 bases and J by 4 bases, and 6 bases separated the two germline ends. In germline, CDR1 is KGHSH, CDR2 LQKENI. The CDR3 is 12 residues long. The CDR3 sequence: CASSPGEYEQYF. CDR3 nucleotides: TGTGCCAGCTCACCAGGGGAGTACGAGCAGTACTTC.

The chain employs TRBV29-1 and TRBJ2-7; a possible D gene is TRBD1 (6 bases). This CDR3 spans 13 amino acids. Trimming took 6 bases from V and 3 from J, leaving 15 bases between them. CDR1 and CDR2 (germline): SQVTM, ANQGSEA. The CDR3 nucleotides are TGCAGCGTGTCCAGGGGAATCAACTACGAGCAGTACTTC. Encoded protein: CSVSRGINYEQYF.

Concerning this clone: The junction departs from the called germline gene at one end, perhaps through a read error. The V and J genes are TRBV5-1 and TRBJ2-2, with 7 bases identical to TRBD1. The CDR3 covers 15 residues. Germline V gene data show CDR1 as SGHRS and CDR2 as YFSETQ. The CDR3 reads CTSSFEQGTTGELFF. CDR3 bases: TGCACCAGCAGCTTCGAACAGGGGACCACCGGGGAGCTGTTTTTT.

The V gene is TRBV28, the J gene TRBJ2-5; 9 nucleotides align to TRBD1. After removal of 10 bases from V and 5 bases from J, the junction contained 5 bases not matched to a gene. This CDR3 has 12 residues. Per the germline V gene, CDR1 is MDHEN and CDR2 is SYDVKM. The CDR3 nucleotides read TGTGCCATCACAGGGGGCCTGGAGACCCAGTACTTC. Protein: CAITGGLETQYF. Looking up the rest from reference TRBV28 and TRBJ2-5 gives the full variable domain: DVKVTQSSRYLVKRTGEKVFLECVQDMDHENMFWYRQDPGLGLRLIYFSYDVKMKEKGDIPEGYSVSREKKERFSLILESASTNQTSMYLCAITGGLETQYFGPGTRLLVL.